This T cell receptor beta chain was retrieved from a study of regulatory T cells in long-lasting Graves disease. The V gene's germline CDR1 is DFQATT and CDR2 SNEGSKA (reference sequence). CDR3 length: 15 residues. Overall study results and limits: Newly diagnosed Graves' patients had higher TCR diversity than persistent ones.

In the case of this clonotype: Its cognate antigen is unknown. The germline gene is not matched at one end of the junction; a read error may be the cause.

Time point indicated: persistent/refractory GD, antithyroid drugs over 5 years with positive TRAb. From PBMCs, RNA was extracted and then used to make the TCR library. CDR3 regions were amplified by Arm-PCR using iRepertoire HTBI primers to build TCR beta libraries. TCRdb reprocessed the multiplex PCR reads with MiXCR, giving one entry per CDR3 protein. The profile shows some 370,000 distinct CDR3 sequences, around 23% of them singletons. The chain is built from TRBV20-1 and TRBJ2-4, with D possibly being TRBD2 (6 bases). The receptor was derived from a woman aged 40 to 50 with Graves disease. The source was peripheral blood mononuclear cells (PBMCs), collected when the disease was refractory, from a patient treated with antithyroid drugs. CDR3 residues: CSASFASDIKTIQYF. As DNA, the CDR3 is TGCAGTGCTAGCTTTGCTAGCGATATCAAAACCATTCAGTACTTC.